What follows are 29 T cell receptor beta chains derived from one specimen sequenced in a study of PD-L1 blockade in urothelial cancer. Time point indicated: pretreatment peripheral blood. Data came from immunoSEQ multiplex PCR; TCRdb stores just in-frame clones and leaves some out. The sample includes about 37,000 clones, 84% of them seen just once. Specimen: PBMCs, collected around atezolizumab (anti-PD-L1) treatment. The receptors were gathered from a man between 60 and 75 years old with urothelial cancer.

The chain links TRBV29-1 to TRBJ2-5; 16 bases line up with TRBD2. The CDR3 totals 18 residues. Losses at the gene ends were 7 bases for V and 5 bases for J; bases not matched to a gene: 16. CDR1 SQVTM and CDR2 ANQGSEA come from the germline V gene. The CDR3: CSALILGTSGRAWETQYF. CDR3 in DNA: TGCAGCGCTCTGATCCTAGGGACTAGCGGGAGGGCCTGGGAGACCCAGTACTTC.

The rearrangement uses TRBV10-3 and TRBJ2-1, with 9 bases matching TRBD2. This CDR3 has 14 residues. The V gene end was trimmed by 4 bases and the J gene end by 10 bases; junction bases not matched to a gene: 8. The V gene's germline CDR1 is ENHRY and CDR2 SYGVKD. CDR3 in amino acids: CAISGAGGSPEQFF. As DNA, the CDR3 is TGTGCCATCAGTGGGGCGGGGGGGAGCCCGGAGCAGTTCTTC.

V is TRBV21-1 and J is TRBJ2-3; the table's TRBD2 call for D was not verified on the DNA. TRBV21-1 has pseudogene status. This CDR3 is built from 14 residues. CDR3 protein: CARQGGGETDTQYF. The DNA for the CDR3 is TGTGCCCGTCAGGGCGGGGGGGAAACAGATACGCAGTATTTT.

The rearrangement links TRBV27 to TRBJ2-1; 9 positions agree with TRBD1. The V segment lost 2 bases and the J segment 3 bases; nucleotides outside the gene matches: 2. The CDR3 loop spans 15 amino acids. The germline gives CDR1 MNHEY, CDR2 SMNVEV (reference sequence). The CDR3 spells CASSLRGQGYNEQFF. DNA of the CDR3: TGTGCCAGCAGTTTAAGGGGACAGGGCTACAATGAGCAGTTCTTC.

J is TRBJ2-2 and V is TRBV11-2; 14 bases agree with TRBD2. Germline values: CDR1 SGHAT, CDR2 FQNNGV. The junction had 2 bases not matched to a gene; V was cut back by 0 bases and J by 5 bases. The CDR3 contains 17 residues. This chain's CDR3 is CASSLEGLAGETGELFF. The CDR3, as DNA: TGTGCCAGCAGCTTAGAGGGACTAGCGGGAGAAACCGGGGAGCTGTTTTTT.

This chain links TRBV28 with TRBJ2-7; 9 bases are a match to TRBD2. Germline trimming cut 7 bases from V and 0 bases from J; bases unmatched to any gene: 10. The germline CDR1 and CDR2 sequences are MDHEN and SYDVKM. CDR3 length equals 16 residues. Here the CDR3 DNA reads TGTGCCAGCACCCCCGCGGGGGGGCCTAGCTCCTACGAGCAGTACTTC. Translated: CASTPAGGPSSYEQYF.

CDR3 residues: CASSLQDTNIQYF. CDR3 nucleotide sequence: TGCGCCAGCAGCTTGCAGGACACAAACATTCAGTACTTC. The chain carries TRBV5-1 and TRBJ2-4, with D perhaps TRBD1 (5 bases). The CDR3 consists of 13 residues. Germline V gene lookup returns CDR1 SGHRS and CDR2 YFSETQ. V was clipped by 1 base and J by 6 bases, with 8 bases between them.

This clone was observed a single time. The rearrangement links TRBV13 to TRBJ2-3; D is undetermined. V was cut by 5 bases and J by 7 bases, with 10 bases left in between. CDR3 length: 12 residues. CDR1 and CDR2 from the germline V gene are PRHDT and FYEKMQ (reference sequence). The CDR3: CASSPGSNTQYF. The DNA for the CDR3 is TGTGCCAGCAGCCCCGGTTCTAATACGCAGTATTTT.

The chain joins TRBV7-3 to TRBJ2-2; D is possibly TRBD1 (6 bases). Looked up from germline, CDR1 is SGHTA and CDR2 is FQGTGA. V dropped 8 bases and J dropped 0 bases, with 16 bases sitting between them. The CDR3 loop spans 16 amino acids. The CDR3 DNA reads as TGTGCCAGCCGGCGGCTGGGGACATCGAACACCGGGGAGCTGTTTTTT. Translation gives CASRRLGTSNTGELFF.

This sequence joins TRBV5-1 and TRBJ1-1, with D possibly being TRBD1 (6 bases). The CDR3 runs to 14 residues. The ends were cut back, 7 bases at V and 2 bases at J, with 15 bases in the middle. Germline V gene data show CDR1 as SGHRS and CDR2 as YFSETQ. The CDR3 loop is CASFVGRGNTEAFF. The CDR3 region has the DNA TGCGCCAGCTTTGTTGGCAGGGGTAACACTGAAGCTTTCTTT.

V is TRBV10-1 and J is TRBJ2-1; 13 bases are shared with TRBD2. There are 18 residues in the CDR3. Looked up from germline, CDR1 is WNHNN and CDR2 is SYGVQD (reference sequence). The V gene end was trimmed by 3 bases and the J gene end by 2 bases; junction bases not matched to a gene: 7. CDR3 bases: TGCGCCAGCAGTGAAAAACTAGCGGGAGGGTTGGCCTACAATGAGCAGTTCTTC. It yields the protein CASSEKLAGGLAYNEQFF.

The V gene is TRBV27, the J gene TRBJ1-1, with 7 bases aligning to TRBD1. Per germline, CDR1 MNHEY and CDR2 SMNVEV (reference sequence). The CDR3 covers 13 residues. The V segment lost 11 bases and the J segment 0 bases; nucleotides outside the gene matches: 6. The DNA of the CDR3 is TGTGCCTGCGGGGACAGACTGAACACTGAAGCTTTCTTT. Translating gives CACGDRLNTEAFF.

J is TRBJ2-1 and V is TRBV7-2, with D possibly TRBD1 on 5 matching bases. Germline-derived CDR1 and CDR2 are SGHTA and FQGNSA. This CDR3 is 14 amino acids long. V was trimmed by 5 bases and J by 6 bases, leaving 14 bases between them. This CDR3 reads CASSPVDKGNEQFF. DNA of the CDR3: TGTGCCAGCAGCCCCGTGGACAAGGGCAATGAGCAGTTCTTC.

The sample holds one count of this clone. This chain joins TRBV29-1 and TRBJ1-1, with 7 bases identical to TRBD1. V gave up 7 bases and J gave up 1 base; unmatched junction bases: 6. This CDR3 comprises 13 residues. Germline CDR1 and CDR2: SQVTM and ANQGSEA. CDR3 DNA: TGCAGCGCGAGACAGGGCCCGAACACTGAAGCTTTCTTT. This codes for CSARQGPNTEAFF.

This clone came up a few times. J is TRBJ2-7 and V is TRBV29-1; 12 nucleotides align to TRBD2. From germline, CDR1 is SQVTM and CDR2 ANQGSEA. The CDR3 loop spans 18 amino acids. The V and J ends lost 7 bases and 1 base, in that order; junction bases with no gene match: 17. CDR3 sequence: CSASMGQAGLAGSYEQYF. Written as DNA, the CDR3 is TGCAGCGCATCGATGGGACAGGCAGGACTAGCGGGATCCTACGAGCAGTACTTC.

The V gene is TRBV19, the J gene TRBJ2-4; no definite D call. The CDR3 extends over 13 amino acids. Trimming took 3 bases from V and 3 from J, leaving 6 bases between them. The germline V gene encodes CDR1 LNHDA and CDR2 SQIVND (reference sequence). The CDR3 bases are TGTGCCAGTAGTATTAACAGCAAAAACATTCAGTACTTC. As protein: CASSINSKNIQYF.

V gene TRBV10-3 combines with J gene TRBJ1-5; possibly TRBD1 for D (6 bases). This CDR3 region has 14 residues. Trimming cost V 3 bases and J 6 bases, with 12 bases left between them. Germline CDR1 is ENHRY and CDR2 is SYGVKD. The CDR3 spells CAISDRGEGQPQHF. The CDR3 DNA follows: TGTGCCATCAGTGACAGGGGTGAAGGTCAGCCCCAGCATTTT.

This rearrangement joins TRBV27 to TRBJ2-1, with D perhaps TRBD2 (5 bases). The CDR3 loop spans 14 amino acids. Looked up from germline, CDR1 is MNHEY and CDR2 is SMNVEV (reference sequence). Trimming left V 4 bases short and J 7 bases short, with 14 bases between. In DNA form, the CDR3 reads TGTGCCAGCAGTTCGTGGGAGATGGTGAATGAGCAGTTCTTC. Its protein is CASSSWEMVNEQFF.

The V gene is TRBV7-3, the J gene TRBJ2-1; 9 bases fit TRBD2. The CDR3 is 16 residues long. Losses at the gene ends were 5 bases for V and 10 bases for J; bases not matched to a gene: 15. In germline, CDR1 is SGHTA, CDR2 FQGTGA. The CDR3 bases are TGTGCCAGCAGCGCACCAAGGGCGGGAGGGCAAGAGGAGCAGTTCTTC. It is translated as CASSAPRAGGQEEQFF.

V usage is TRBV30 and J usage is TRBJ1-2; TRBD1 matches 8 bases. The CDR3 extends over 13 amino acids. With 2 bases clipped from V and 8 bases from J, the junction kept 7 bases outside the gene matches. The germline V gene encodes CDR1 GTSNPN and CDR2 SVGIG (reference sequence). Here the CDR3 DNA reads TGTGCCTGGAGTCCCTCAGGGGGCAGCGGCTACACCTTC. Translation: CAWSPSGGSGYTF.

The chain recombines TRBV7-6 with TRBJ2-1; 9 nucleotides agree with TRBD2. The CDR3 has 13 residues. Germline CDR1 SGHVS, CDR2 FNYEAQ. V lost 4 bases and J lost 8; bases outside the gene matches: 3. CDR3 in amino acids: CASSSGGGDEQFF. The CDR3 region has the DNA TGTGCCAGCAGCTCCGGCGGGGGGGATGAGCAGTTCTTC.

J is TRBJ1-1 and V is TRBV11-3; 8 bases are a match to TRBD1. The V and J ends lost 5 bases and 1 base, in that order; junction bases with no gene match: 3. This CDR3 region has 14 residues. CDR1 is SGHNT and CDR2 is YENEEA in the germline V gene. The CDR3 reads CASSPGGANTEAFF. In DNA, the CDR3 is TGTGCCAGCAGCCCAGGGGGCGCGAACACTGAAGCTTTCTTT. Based on the CDR3 plus reference TRBV11-3 and TRBJ1-1, the full variable domain is EAGVVQSPRYKIIEKKQPVAFWCNPISGHNTLYWYLQNLGQGPELLIRYENEEAVDDSQLPKDRFSAERLKGVDSTLKIQPAELGDSAVYLCASSPGGANTEAFFGQGTRLTVV.

This clone was counted once. This chain links TRBV5-5 with TRBJ1-4, with D possibly being TRBD1 (5 bases). CDR1 is SGHKS and CDR2 is YYEKEE in the germline V gene (reference sequence). The V end lost 4 bases, the J end lost 5 bases, and 9 bases lay between the germline ends. The CDR3 contains 13 residues. The CDR3 loop reads CASSRQRNEKLFF. In nucleotides, the CDR3 is TGTGCCAGCAGCAGACAGCGAAATGAAAAACTGTTTTTT.

This chain connects TRBV7-2 to TRBJ1-2, with TRBD1 matching 10 bases. CDR3 length: 16 residues. Germline values: CDR1 SGHTA, CDR2 FQGNSA. The V and J ends lost 2 bases and 8 bases, in that order; junction bases with no gene match: 11. CDR3 protein: CASSLFTGTGAGGYTF. For the CDR3, the DNA is TGTGCCAGCAGCTTATTCACCGGGACAGGGGCGGGAGGCTACACCTTC.

The V gene is TRBV4-3, the J gene TRBJ2-5, with D possibly matching TRBD2 (7 bases). Germline V gene sequence: CDR1 LGHNA, CDR2 YSLEER. The V end was cut by 1 base, the J end by 4 bases, with 10 bases between. The CDR3 covers 14 residues. The CDR3 sequence is CASSQVAGAETQYF. The CDR3 nucleotides are TGCGCCAGCAGCCAAGTCGCGGGGGCAGAGACCCAGTACTTC.

The V gene is TRBV21-1, the J gene TRBJ2-3; the table's D call of TRBD2 was not tested on the DNA. TRBV21-1 is classified as a pseudogene. The CDR3 length is 15 residues. CDR3: CASSKASGRAHTQYF. CDR3 DNA sequence: TGTGCCAGCAGCAAAGCAAGCGGGAGGGCCCATACGCAGTATTTT.

For the CDR3, the DNA is TGTGCCAGCAGAACCAGACTAGCGGGATACAATGAGCAGTTCTTC. Translation gives CASRTRLAGYNEQFF. The chain carries TRBV7-2 and TRBJ2-1; 11 bases are shared with TRBD2. CDR1 SGHTA and CDR2 FQGNSA come from the germline V gene. J was trimmed by 4 bases and V by 6 bases; bases with no gene match: 5. The CDR3 extends over 15 amino acids.

V is TRBV7-2 and J is TRBJ2-7; weak D call: TRBD1 (5 bases). Trimming shortened V by 1 base and J by 1 base, and 11 bases separated the two germline ends. Germline V gene lookup returns CDR1 SGHTA and CDR2 FQGNSA. This CDR3 region has 15 residues. CDR3 DNA sequence: TGTGCCAGCAGCTTAGGGACACCCAAGTCCTACGAGCAGTACTTC. It encodes CASSLGTPKSYEQYF.

The V gene is TRBV18, the J gene TRBJ2-1, with a possible D match to TRBD2 (6 bases). Germline lookup yields CDR1 KGHSH and CDR2 LQKENI. The CDR3 has 16 amino acids. V was trimmed by 5 bases and J by 6 bases, leaving 20 bases between them. CDR3 nucleotide sequence: TGTGCCAGCTCAGCGGGACGCGGCTCACTCTCCAATGAGCAGTTCTTC. It is translated as CASSAGRGSLSNEQFF.